This is a list of T cell receptor beta chains from one sample in a study of blood T cell repertoires in COVID-19. The data were produced by immunoSEQ multiplex PCR, yet TCRdb's version contains in-frame clones alone and is incomplete. The data hold 130,000 to 150,000 clones, with 80% to 90% observed a single time. The sample was peripheral blood. The receptors derive from a man between 18 and 35 years old with COVID-19, enrolled during active disease. Both conserved end residues are part of each CDR3. The D gene is left open where the match is weak. Clone size, where shown, is once, few, many, or a class for clones that have expanded.

14	.	.	TRBV19	TRBJ1-2	TGTGCCAGTAGTTTCTCCCGTCCAGGTCATGGCTACACCTTC	CASSFSRPGHGYTF
15	.	.	TRBV7-2	TRBJ2-7	TGTGCCAGCAGTACCATGGGGGACAATAGGTACGAGCAGTACTTC	CASSTMGDNRYEQYF
16	.	.	TRBV13	TRBJ1-2	TGTGCCAGCAGCTCCCAGATTTGGACAGATGACTATGGCTACACCTTC	CASSSQIWTDDYGYTF
15	TRBD2	.	TRBV6-5	TRBJ2-5	TGTGCCAGCAGTTACGTAGCGGGGTACCAAGAGACCCAGTACTTC	CASSYVAGYQETQYF
12	.	.	TRBV6-2/TRBV6-3	TRBJ2-7	TGTGCCAGCAGTTATCCCGGCTACGAGCAGTACTTC	CASSYPGYEQYF
15	.	once	TRBV9	TRBJ1-5	TGTGCCAGCAGCCCCGTACCAGATAGCAATCAGCCCCAGCATTTT	CASSPVPDSNQPQHF
16	.	.	TRBV4-3	TRBJ1-4	TGCGCCAGCAGCCAAGATGTCGCGTCTACTAATGAAAAACTGTTTTTT	CASSQDVASTNEKLFF
16	.	.	TRBV20-1	TRBJ1-1	TGCAGTGCCAGTCGTAAGGACAGCGGTTGGTTTACTGAAGCTTTCTTT	CSASRKDSGWFTEAFF
15	.	.	TRBV5-6	TRBJ1-6	TGTGCCAGCAGCGCTGACTTGTCAGTTCGTTCACCCCTCCACTTT	CASSADLSVRSPLHF
14	TRBD1	.	TRBV28	TRBJ1-6	TGTGCCAGCAGGCCTACAGGGGTAGGTTCACCCCTCCACTTT	CASRPTGVGSPLHF
13	TRBD1	few	TRBV6-1	TRBJ1-1	TGTGCCAGCAGTGAAACAGGGGTGACTGAAGCTTTCTTT	CASSETGVTEAFF
13	.	few	TRBV11-2	TRBJ1-5	TGTGCCAGCAGCTTGGACTGGAATCAGCCCCAGCATTTT	CASSLDWNQPQHF
14	.	.	TRBV6-2/TRBV6-3	TRBJ2-7	TGTGCCAGCAGTTGGGACTGGAACCCCTACGAGCAGTACTTC	CASSWDWNPYEQYF
14	TRBD1	.	TRBV6-1	TRBJ1-5	TGTGCCAGCAGTTTGGGACAGGGGGATCAGCCCCAGCATTTT	CASSLGQGDQPQHF
15	TRBD1	.	TRBV10-3	TRBJ2-7	TGTGCCATCGTATCGGGACAGGGGACCTCCTACGAGCAGTACTTC	CAIVSGQGTSYEQYF
13	.	.	TRBV5-1	TRBJ2-5	TGCGCCAGCAGCTTGACCAGGGAAGAGACCCAGTACTTC	CASSLTREETQYF
15	.	.	TRBV5-4	TRBJ1-4	TGTGCCAGCAGCTTAGACCCCGATACTAATGAAAAACTGCTTTTT	CASSLDPDTNEKLLF
15	TRBD2	.	TRBV6-5	TRBJ2-7	TGTGCCAGCAGTTCTAGCGGGGGTGGGTCCTACGAGCAGTACTTC	CASSSSGGGSYEQYF
12	.	.	TRBV5-4	TRBJ1-6	TGTGCCAGCAGCCCAGATAATTCACCCCTCCACTTT	CASSPDNSPLHF
12	TRBD1	.	TRBV30	TRBJ1-4	TGTGCCTGGAGAGGGACAGCCGGCAAACTGTTTTTT	CAWRGTAGKLFF
18	TRBD2	.	TRBV14	TRBJ2-1	TGTGCCAGCAGCCACGGTTTCTCGACTAGCGGGTTATACAATGAGCAGTTCTTC	CASSHGFSTSGLYNEQFF
14	.	.	TRBV27	TRBJ2-7	TGTGCCAGCAGTTTCAGACGGGGAAATTACGGGGAGTACTTC	CASSFRRGNYGEYF
15	.	.	TRBV9	TRBJ1-6	TGTGCCAGCAGCCAAGGGATGGGGCAGAATTCACCCCTCCACTTT	CASSQGMGQNSPLHF
14	TRBD1	.	TRBV4-1	TRBJ2-7	TGCGCCAGCAGCAACCGGGACAGGGTGGGCGAGCAGTACTTC	CASSNRDRVGEQYF
16	TRBD1	.	TRBV4-3	TRBJ2-7	TGCGCCAGCAGCCAAGATGAGGGGACAGGGGGCGCGGAGCAGTACTTC	CASSQDEGTGGAEQYF
19	TRBD2	.	TRBV6-2/TRBV6-3	TRBJ2-1	TGTGCCAGCAGTTACTCCGGGCTAGCGGGTCTCCGCTCCTACAATGAGCAGTTCTTC	CASSYSGLAGLRSYNEQFF
16	TRBD2	.	TRBV28	TRBJ2-7	TGTGCCAGCAGTTTTGGCGGGAGGGGACTCCTCTACGAGCAGTACTTC	CASSFGGRGLLYEQYF
16	TRBD2	.	TRBV7-2	TRBJ2-1	TGTGCCAGCAGCGCCCCGGGACTAGCGGTTTACAATGAGCAGTTCTTC	CASSAPGLAVYNEQFF
14	TRBD1	.	TRBV7-2	TRBJ1-4	TGTGCCAGCAGCTTTACAGGGCAGGGGGAAAAACTGCTTTTT	CASSFTGQGEKLLF
13	TRBD2	.	TRBV29-1	TRBJ2-7	TGCAGCGTCCCCGGGACTAGCGAAAACGAGCAGTACTTC	CSVPGTSENEQYF
14	.	.	TRBV27	TRBJ2-3	TGTGCCAGCAGTTTATTGTCCAGCGCAGATACGCAGTATTTT	CASSLLSSADTQYF
16	.	few	TRBV2	TRBJ2-7	TGTGCCAGCAGAGATCATCAACAGGGAAGGTCCTACGAGCAGTACTTC	CASRDHQQGRSYEQYF
12	.	.	TRBV29-1	TRBJ1-1	TGCAGCGTCGCGACTGAGAACACTGAAGCTTTCTTT	CSVATENTEAFF
11	.	.	TRBV27	TRBJ2-1	TGTGCCAGCAGTTTAGGCCATGAGCAGTTCTTC	CASSLGHEQFF
18	TRBD2	.	TRBV7-2	TRBJ2-1	TGTGCCAGCAGCCCGCTTGCGGGAGTACCCTCGGGGGACAATGAGCAGTTCTTC	CASSPLAGVPSGDNEQFF
12	.	.	TRBV19	TRBJ2-7	TGTGCCAGTAGTATTCAGAATGGCGAGCAGTACTTC	CASSIQNGEQYF
15	.	once	TRBV20-1	TRBJ1-1	TGCAGTGCTAGTGAGGGGGGGGTGATGAACACTGAAGCTTTCTTT	CSASEGGVMNTEAFF
14	.	.	TRBV7-3	TRBJ2-1	TGTGCCAGCAGCTCAACGGGTACGGGGAGTGAGCAGTTCTTC	CASSSTGTGSEQFF
15	TRBD1	.	TRBV28	TRBJ1-1	TGTGCCAGCAGTCCACCGGACAGGGTGTTGTCTGAAGCTTTCTTT	CASSPPDRVLSEAFF
15	.	.	TRBV4-1	TRBJ1-2	TGCGCCAGCAGCCAAGTGAACAGCCTTAACTATGGCTACACCTTC	CASSQVNSLNYGYTF
14	.	.	TRBV20-1	TRBJ2-1	TGCAGTGCTAGTGCTTCGGGAAGTTACAATGAGCAGTTCTTC	CSASASGSYNEQFF
15	.	once	TRBV7-8	TRBJ2-2	TGTGCCAGCAGCTTTGGGACTTGGGACACCGGGGAGCTGTTTTTT	CASSFGTWDTGELFF
13	.	.	TRBV12-3/TRBV12-4	TRBJ1-1	TGTGCCAGCAGTCTAAGAACAGAACGTGAAGCTTTCTTT	CASSLRTEREAFF
16	.	once	TRBV6-1	TRBJ2-4	TGTGCCAGCAGTGAAAGGGGGGGACTCCTGCGAGACATTCAGTACTTC	CASSERGGLLRDIQYF